This record concerns one TCR beta chain sequence. This sample stems from a study of T cell responses to AZD1222 COVID-19 vaccine. CDR1 SGHDT and CDR2 YYEEEE come from the germline V gene. Trimming removed 4 bases from V and 8 bases from J, with 18 bases in between. The CDR3 has 14 residues. Clones were read by immunoSEQ multiplex PCR, and TCRdb kept only the in-frame ones, dropping some. This sample has some 78,000 clones; 83% occur once, and the top ten carry about 1.3%. The chain carries TRBV5-6 and TRBJ1-2; D perhaps matches TRBD1 (5 bases). The receptor was isolated from an adult who received the AZD1222 COVID-19 vaccine. The source was peripheral blood, collected 28 days after the second AZD1222 dose. CDR3 protein: CASSADSEIVGYTF. The CDR3 DNA reads as TGTGCCAGCAGCGCCGACAGTGAGATCGTCGGCTACACCTTC. Together with reference TRBV5-6 and TRBJ1-2, the CDR3 gives the full variable domain: DAGVTQSPTHLIKTRGQQVTLRCSPKSGHDTVSWYQQALGQGPQFIFQYYEEEERQRGNFPDRFSGHQFPNYSSELNVNALLLGDSALYLCASSADSEIVGYTFGSGTRLTVV.